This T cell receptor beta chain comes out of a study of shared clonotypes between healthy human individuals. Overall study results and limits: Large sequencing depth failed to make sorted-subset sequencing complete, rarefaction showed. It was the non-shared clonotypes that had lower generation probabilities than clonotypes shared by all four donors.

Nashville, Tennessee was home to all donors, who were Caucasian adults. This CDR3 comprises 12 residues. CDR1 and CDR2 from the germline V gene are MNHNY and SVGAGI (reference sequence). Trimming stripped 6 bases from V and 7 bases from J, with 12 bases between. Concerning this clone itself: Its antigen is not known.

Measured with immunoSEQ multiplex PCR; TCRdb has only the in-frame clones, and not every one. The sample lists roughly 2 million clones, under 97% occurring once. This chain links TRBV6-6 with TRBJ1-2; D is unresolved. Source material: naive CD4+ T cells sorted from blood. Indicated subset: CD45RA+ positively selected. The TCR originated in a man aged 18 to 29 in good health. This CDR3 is CASSNEGSGYTF. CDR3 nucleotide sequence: TGTGCCAGCAGCAACGAGGGAAGTGGCTACACCTTC.